This T cell receptor (beta chain) was sequenced in a study of T cells in Graves' hyperthyroidism and ophthalmopathy (dated by TCRdb to between 2018 and 2020). A note on the overall study: Peripheral blood was sampled at the time of initial diagnosis, prior to any treatment. TCR V-J signatures able to tell the groups apart were searched for in a discovery cohort of around 95 patients, of whom 43 had Graves' ophthalmopathy and around 57 had stable Graves' hyperthyroidism. An independent validation cohort of under 20 hyperthyroidism patients and roughly 16 patients who later progressed to ophthalmopathy tested prospective prediction of ophthalmopathy. For training and testing, the 100 or so patients in the discovery cohort were randomly divided in a 7:3 ratio. The study also compared thyroid tissue and blood T-cell repertoires from 6 or 7 Graves' hyperthyroidism patients. Following sampling, methimazole starting at 30 mg daily was given to hyperthyroidism patients, and high-dose intravenous methylprednisolone was given to ophthalmopathy patients. According to the paper, TCR Vbeta CDR3 sequencing was carried out on 135 peripheral blood samples, which came from 40 to 45 ophthalmopathy, roughly 75 hyperthyroidism and about 17 progressor patients.

Concerning this clonotype itself: No cognate antigen has been identified for it. Base qualities are not at hand, and no much larger clone is one base apart.

Including cysteine and phenylalanine, the CDR3 has 16 amino acids. The entry retains the CDR3 DNA only, 48 bases that are in frame from base 1. Reading the germline V gene (reference sequence) gives CDR1 LGHDT and CDR2 YNNKEL. V has 4 bases trimmed and J has 0 bases trimmed; junction bases matching no gene number 4. General study outcomes and caveats: Most expanded thyroid clonotypes (frequency above 0.001) were also detected in blood, a finding suggesting that blood repertoires may reflect thyroid immune responses. Sample size was not statistically predetermined, and blinding of investigators to group allocation was not performed. A 13 V-J signature model separated ophthalmopathy from stable hyperthyroidism, with 87.88% sensitivity and roughly 84% specificity in cross-validation and 80%/75% in testing. During validation, the model predicted progression to ophthalmopathy a median of approximately 6.5 months ahead of onset, with more than 60% sensitivity and roughly 75% specificity.

The hyperthyroidism patients were between 18 and 65 years old and newly diagnosed, with a disease duration of less than 2 months. Any patient with an uncontrolled infection, another autoimmune disease, pregnancy or lactation was excluded. Diagnoses were based on clinical symptoms, serum thyroxine and TRAb, thyroid ultrasound and orbital computed tomography. Blood from progressor patients was collected at the time of first diagnosis with hyperthyroidism, before any ophthalmopathy symptoms had appeared. PBMCs were isolated from about 9 ml of fresh peripheral blood by Ficoll-Paque density gradient centrifugation. Patients classed as progressors first received a Graves' hyperthyroidism diagnosis and then went on to develop ophthalmopathy during follow-up. Total RNA was extracted using Trizol reagent, and RNA quality was assessed on an Agilent 2100 Bioanalyzer. Amplification of TCR beta CDR3 regions was carried out from RNA transcripts. The first round of RT-PCR for the TCR CDR3 was performed with the HTBI primer set and the Qiagen OneStep RT-PCR kit. A second multiplex PCR round built the libraries, followed by size selection and purification. Paired-end sequencing of the libraries was performed with 100 bp reads on an Illumina HiSeq2000. The study's processing was this. SOAPnuke was used to process the raw data, with reads discarded if the reads contained adapters or uncalled bases, had a mean Phred below 15, or lacked an exact constant-primer or identifier match. High-quality paired reads were merged with COPE v1.2.5, and unique nucleotide sequences were defined as clonotypes. MiTCR v1.1 was used to align the clonotypes against IMGT TRBV, TRBD and TRBJ reference segments. Analysis was restricted to V-J combinations with a frequency above 0.0001, which covered roughly 99% of repertoires. The TCS score was defined as F50 (clonal expansion) divided by E x V (chaos), with BLOSUM62-based TCRdist calculated between CDR3 peptides within each V-J. Welch's t-statistics and random forest reduced 500 to 550 V-J features to under 15, which were used in a naive Bayes classifier (R e1071). The public reads were reprocessed in TCRdb via fastp at Q25 and MiXCR, keeping in-frame beta chains. Every distinct CDR3 protein forms one entry, paired with its most common genes and DNA. TCRdb's processing, not the authors', yielded these V and J calls. The sample yields 550,000 to 650,000 distinct CDR3 sequences; roughly 13% were counted once. The top ten clones comprise 5% to 7% of the sample.

The receptor's source is a woman aged 25 to 39 with Graves' hyperthyroidism that later progressed to Graves' ophthalmopathy. The sample taken for sequencing was blood. This sequence uses TRBV3-1 and TRBJ2-2; 8 of the junction bases match TRBD1. The DNA sequence is given as TGTGCCAGCAGCCTCCAGACAGGGGCGAACACCGGGGAGCTGTTTTTT. This sequence encodes CASSLQTGANTGELFF.